The text below deals with one TCR beta chain. The use of a sample-barcoded 5' primer and a J-beta primer mix characterized a second PCR of roughly 6 to 11 cycles. From the 5' RACE reads, TCRdb called clonotypes with MiXCR, one entry per CDR3 protein. In the table there are over a million distinct CDR3 sequences, approximately 25% of which are singletons. CDR1 and CDR2 (germline): MGHRA, YSYEKL. CDR3 size: 19 residues. The V end was cut by 4 bases, the J end by 6 bases, with 30 bases between. The data are from a study of blood T cells in healthy people across ages. This same sample was also taken into another study, of T cells of mothers and their children.

The chain recombines TRBV4-1 with TRBJ1-2, with D possibly matching TRBD1 (5 bases). Sequenced: blood. This receptor was taken from a girl aged 2 to 10 in good health. CDR3 in amino acids: CASSPINIGFARASDGYTF. CDR3 DNA: TGCGCCAGCAGCCCCATAAACATTGGCTTTGCCAGGGCCTCCGATGGCTACACCTTC.